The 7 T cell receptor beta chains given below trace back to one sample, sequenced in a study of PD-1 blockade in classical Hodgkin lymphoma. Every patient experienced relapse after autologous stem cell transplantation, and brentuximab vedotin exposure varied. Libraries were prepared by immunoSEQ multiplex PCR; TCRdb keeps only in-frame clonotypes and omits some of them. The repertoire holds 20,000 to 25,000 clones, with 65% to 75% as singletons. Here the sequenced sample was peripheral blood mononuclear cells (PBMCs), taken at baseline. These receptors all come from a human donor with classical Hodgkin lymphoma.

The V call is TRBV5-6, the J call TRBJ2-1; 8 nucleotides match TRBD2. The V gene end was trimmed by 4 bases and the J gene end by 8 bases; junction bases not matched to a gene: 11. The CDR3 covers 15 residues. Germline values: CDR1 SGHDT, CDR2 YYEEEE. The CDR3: CASSPLTSGGDEQFF. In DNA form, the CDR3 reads TGTGCCAGCAGCCCCTTAACAAGCGGGGGAGATGAGCAGTTCTTC.

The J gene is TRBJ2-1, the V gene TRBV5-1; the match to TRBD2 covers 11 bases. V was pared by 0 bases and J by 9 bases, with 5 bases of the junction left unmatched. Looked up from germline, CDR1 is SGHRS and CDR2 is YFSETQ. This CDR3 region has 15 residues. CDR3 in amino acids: CASSLELAGAGEQFF. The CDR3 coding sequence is TGCGCCAGCAGCTTGGAACTAGCGGGAGCGGGTGAGCAGTTCTTC.

CDR3 in amino acids: CASSRATDTQYF. The CDR3 coding sequence is TGTGCCAGTAGTAGGGCTACAGATACGCAGTATTTT. The genes are TRBV19 and TRBJ2-3; D call uncertain. V gave up 4 bases and J gave up 3 bases, with 5 bases separating them. Per germline, CDR1 LNHDA and CDR2 SQIVND (reference sequence). This CDR3 comprises 12 residues. Based on the CDR3 plus reference TRBV19 and TRBJ2-3, the full variable domain is DGGITQSPKYLFRKEGQNVTLSCEQNLNHDAMYWYRQDPGQGLRLIYYSQIVNDFQKGDIAEGYSVSREKKESFPLTVTSAQKNPTAFYLCASSRATDTQYFGPGTRLTVL.

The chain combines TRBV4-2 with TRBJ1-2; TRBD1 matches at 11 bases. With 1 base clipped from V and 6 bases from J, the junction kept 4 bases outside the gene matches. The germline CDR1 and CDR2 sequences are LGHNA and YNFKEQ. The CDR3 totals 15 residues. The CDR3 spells CASSQGRGQGDGYTF. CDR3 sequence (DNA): TGTGCCAGCAGCCAAGGAAGGGGACAGGGGGATGGCTACACCTTC.

CDR3 residues: CASSLSNSFRGNEQFF. The CDR3, as DNA: TGTGCCAGCAGCTTATCAAATTCATTCAGGGGCAATGAGCAGTTCTTC. This sequence joins TRBV11-3 and TRBJ2-1; weak D call: TRBD1 (6 bases). Trimming cost V 2 bases and J 6 bases, with 17 bases left between them. This CDR3 spans 16 amino acids. Germline V lookup: CDR1 SGHNT, CDR2 YENEEA.

The DNA for the CDR3 is TGTGCCATCAGTGAGTCGCGGCTAGCGGGAGGTAATGAGCAGTTCTTC. Its protein product is CAISESRLAGGNEQFF. The chain carries TRBV10-3 and TRBJ2-1, with 11 bases fitting TRBD2. CDR1 is ENHRY, CDR2 SYGVKD, per germline. The V segment lost 0 bases and the J segment 7 bases; nucleotides outside the gene matches: 5. The CDR3 loop spans 16 amino acids.

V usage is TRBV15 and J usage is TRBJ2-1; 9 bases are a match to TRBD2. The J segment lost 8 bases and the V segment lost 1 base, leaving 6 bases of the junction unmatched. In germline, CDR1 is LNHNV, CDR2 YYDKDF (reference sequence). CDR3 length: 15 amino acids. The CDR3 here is CATSRVSGGPDEQFF. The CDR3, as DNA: TGTGCCACCAGCAGAGTTAGCGGGGGACCCGATGAGCAGTTCTTC.